The rows below give T cell receptor beta chains drawn from one sample of a study of blood T cell repertoires in COVID-19. Libraries were prepared by immunoSEQ multiplex PCR; TCRdb keeps only in-frame clonotypes and omits some of them. The top ten hold about 4% of the sample, which has 150,000 to 200,000 clones, around four fifths seen once. The sample comprised PBMCs or T cells enriched from blood (not recorded which). These receptors all stem from a woman aged 50 to 65 in a cohort exposed to, infected with or recovered from COVID-19 (not recorded which). CDR3s include the opening cysteine and the closing phenylalanine or tryptophan. Fields, in order: J gene, V gene, CDR3 protein.

TRBJ2-2 | TRBV7-9 | CASSSLALGELFF
TRBJ1-2 | TRBV19 | CASSIKARNGYTF
TRBJ2-7 | TRBV7-8 | CASSRGLAGMGSYEQYF
TRBJ1-4 | TRBV12-3/TRBV12-4 | CASRADLVEKLFF
TRBJ2-2 | TRBV4-1 | CASSQNSPGSNTGELFF
TRBJ2-1 | TRBV27 | CASSLTGDLGEQFF
TRBJ2-7 | TRBV29-1 | CSVTSGAYEQYF
TRBJ1-1 | TRBV6-4 | CATQTGSNEAFF
TRBJ2-7 | TRBV6-5 | CASGKGQGAAYEQYF
TRBJ1-4 | TRBV10-2 | CASSGLPGQEEKLFF
TRBJ1-2 | TRBV30 | CAWTPGGKIGYTF
TRBJ1-6 | TRBV29-1 | CSVEDRDRVGPLHF
TRBJ2-3 | TRBV5-1 | CASSLRLAGDSTDTQYF
TRBJ1-5 | TRBV28 | CASSFSQGPQHF
TRBJ1-1 | TRBV7-6 | CASSAGGNTEAFF
TRBJ1-1 | TRBV6-5 | CASSGTVRAFF
TRBJ1-2 | TRBV28 | CASSFYQGNYGYTF
TRBJ2-6 | TRBV7-9 | CASRTTAPTSGANVLTF
TRBJ1-4 | TRBV20-1 | CSASPGGSATNEKLFF
TRBJ2-5 | TRBV5-1 | CASSLEGIAGRETQYF
TRBJ2-6 | TRBV5-1 | CASSIGGSGANVLTF
TRBJ1-2 | TRBV5-1 | CATTTGTGYGYTF
TRBJ2-7 | TRBV18 | CASSPPTGSSEQYF
TRBJ1-2 | TRBV18 | CASSPYYLNDRVNYGYTF
TRBJ2-3 | TRBV28 | CASNLSGADTQYF
TRBJ2-4 | TRBV2 | CASSALAGGRYF
TRBJ2-3 | TRBV4-2 | CASSLQRGATDTQYF
TRBJ2-5 | TRBV16 | CASSQQASGETQYF
TRBJ1-6 | TRBV7-2 | CASSLVQGGSNSPLHF
TRBJ1-6 | TRBV7-3 | CASSLSGASSPLHF
TRBJ2-1 | TRBV7-3 | CASSLFAGQAYNEQFF
TRBJ1-1 | TRBV4-3 | CASSQEVRTEAFF
TRBJ2-7 | TRBV27 | CASSFRQGAISEQYF
TRBJ2-3 | TRBV11-2 | CASSSPPVWDTQYF
TRBJ1-2 | TRBV28 | CASRQSNYGYTF
TRBJ2-7 | TRBV15 | CATSRGSFHEQYF